This T cell receptor beta chain appears in the sequencing data of a study of blood T cell repertoires in COVID-19. Assay used: immunoSEQ multiplex PCR; TCRdb lists only in-frame clones, some missing. The sample includes 330,000 or so clones, roughly 89% of them seen just once. The CDR3 loop spans 15 amino acids. The junction had 3 bases not matched to a gene; V was cut back by 2 bases and J by 2 bases. Germline-derived CDR1 and CDR2 are MNHNY and SVGAGI (reference sequence). This clone was seen more than once but under ten times. The specimen sequenced was peripheral blood. The chain employs TRBV6-6 and TRBJ1-2; TRBD1 matches 9 bases. This clonotype was sampled from a woman aged 55-70 years with COVID-19, enrolled during active disease. This chain's CDR3 is CASSYPGTGNYGYTF. CDR3 DNA: TGTGCCAGCAGTTACCCGGGGACAGGGAACTATGGCTACACCTTC.